This TCR beta chain originates from a study of T cell responses to AZD1222 COVID-19 vaccine. As for the study in general: Analyses pooled second doses at about 4 or about 12 weeks. General observations from the study: Nearly half of the spike-specific TCRs reportedly recognize variant regions that carry no mutations. Spike-spanning, vaccine-associated CD4 TCRs were dominant at 160-218 and 743-854.

A note on this clone: Its cognate antigen is unknown.

The repertoire was sequenced with immunoSEQ multiplex PCR; TCRdb's copy has only in-frame clones and lacks some. The sample has 97,000 or so clones, 70% to 90% seen once; the top ten hold less than 6%. The TCR sequence derives from an adult in good health. Here the sequenced sample was peripheral blood, taken on day 0 of AZD1222 vaccination.

As DNA, the CDR3 is TGCGCCAGCAGCCAAGATCTACCTAGCGGGGCAGAGACCCAGTACTTC. Translated: CASSQDLPSGAETQYF. The chain is built from TRBV4-3 and TRBJ2-5, with 9 bases that match TRBD2. The germline CDR1 and CDR2 sequences are LGHNA and YSLEER. V shed 0 bases, J shed 4 bases, and the junction held 6 bases outside the gene matches. The CDR3 is 16 amino acids.